The 30 T cell receptor beta chains given below trace back to one sample, sequenced in a study of cytomegalovirus exposure and HLA in healthy donors. Both 60 Vbeta primers and 13 Jbeta primers went into the PCR. Profiled with immunoSEQ multiplex PCR; TCRdb holds only in-frame clones, not every one. This table has over 150,000 clones, 70% to 80% appearing once. The sample taken for sequencing was PBMCs. The receptors here all came from a man in his forties in good health and CMV-seronegative.

V is TRBV11-1 and J is TRBJ2-5; the D gene is possibly TRBD1 (6 bases). V dropped 5 bases and J dropped 3 bases, with 13 bases sitting between them. The CDR3 is 14 residues long. Per the germline V gene, CDR1 is SGHAT and CDR2 is FQDESV (reference sequence). The CDR3 spells CASSQTGAEETQYF. CDR3 DNA: TGTGCCAGCAGCCAGACAGGAGCAGAAGAGACCCAGTACTTC. The variable domain in full, completed from reference TRBV11-1 and TRBJ2-5, reads EAEVAQSPRYKITEKSQAVAFWCDPISGHATLYWYRQILGQGPELLVQFQDESVVDDSQLPKDRFSAERLKGVDSTLKIQPAELGDSAMYLCASSQTGAEETQYFGPGTRLLVL.

The rearrangement joins TRBV7-2 to TRBJ2-7; 10 nucleotides align to TRBD2. V shed 5 bases, J shed 2 bases, and the junction held 3 bases outside the gene matches. CDR3 size: 14 residues. Germline CDR1 SGHTA, CDR2 FQGNSA. In DNA form, the CDR3 reads TGTGCCAGCAGCCAAGCGGGAGGGCCCTACGAGCAGTACTTC. This translates into CASSQAGGPYEQYF.

The table lists this clone with a count of one. The J gene is TRBJ1-1, the V gene TRBV30; TRBD1 might be the D (5 bases). In germline, CDR1 is GTSNPN, CDR2 SVGIG (reference sequence). CDR3 length: 12 residues. V was trimmed by 7 bases and J by 9 bases, leaving 18 bases between them. CDR3 DNA sequence: TGTGCCTCCCCGGGGGGGAAGGGCAAAGCTTTCTTT. Encoded protein: CASPGGKGKAFF. Full variable domain (rest looked up from reference TRBV30 and TRBJ1-1): SQTIHQWPATLVQPVGSPLSLECTVEGTSNPNLYWYRQAAGRGLQLLFYSVGIGQISSEVPQNLSASRPQDRQFILSSKKLLLSDSGFYLCASPGGKGKAFFGQGTRLTVV.

The chain uses TRBV19 and TRBJ2-7, with TRBD2 matching 9 bases. Trimming removed 6 bases from V and 0 bases from J; junction bases left unmatched: 3. This CDR3 contains 14 residues. Germline-derived CDR1 and CDR2 are LNHDA and SQIVND (reference sequence). CDR3 in amino acids: CASRPTSGSYEQYF. The CDR3 DNA reads TGTGCCAGTAGACCGACTAGCGGCTCCTACGAGCAGTACTTC.

The rearrangement joins TRBV6-5 to TRBJ2-1, with a tentative D call TRBD2 (6 bases). This CDR3 is 15 amino acids long. Per the germline V gene, CDR1 is MNHEY and CDR2 is SVGAGI. Trimming cost V 6 bases and J 4 bases, with 16 bases left between them. The CDR3 protein is CASSTRETLYNEQFF. CDR3 sequence (DNA): TGTGCCAGCAGCACACGGGAGACCCTATACAATGAGCAGTTCTTC.

As regards this clone: The same CDR3 can be traced to other DNA sequences in this sample. The rearrangement joins TRBV7-2 to TRBJ2-1, with D unresolved. Trimming took 1 base from V and 5 from J, leaving 6 bases between them. This CDR3 spans 13 amino acids. In germline, CDR1 is SGHTA, CDR2 FQGNSA. The CDR3 DNA follows: TGTGCCAGCAGCTTAGGACTTAACAATGAGCAGTTCTTC. It is translated as CASSLGLNNEQFF.

This clone has just one count. Distinct nucleotide sequences in the sample also encode this CDR3. The rearrangement uses TRBV6-1 and TRBJ2-7; 8 bases are shared with TRBD2. Germline CDR1 MNHNS, CDR2 SASEGT. CDR3 length equals 15 residues. V lost 5 bases to trimming and J lost 0 bases; unmatched junction nucleotides: 6. For the CDR3, the DNA is TGTGCCAGCAGTCCCCTAGCGGGCCTCTCCTACGAGCAGTACTTC. Amino acids: CASSPLAGLSYEQYF.

V and J are TRBV15 and TRBJ2-2; tentatively, D is TRBD2 (5 bases). The CDR3 extends over 14 amino acids. V was pared by 5 bases and J by 11 bases, with 18 bases between. CDR1 and CDR2 (germline): LNHNV, YYDKDF (reference sequence). The CDR3 here is CATSGGQAGGELFF. The CDR3 coding sequence is TGTGCCACCAGCGGTGGGCAGGCGGGTGGAGAGCTGTTTTTT.

The rearrangement uses TRBV21-1 and TRBJ2-1; TRBD2 is the table's D call and was not checked against the DNA. TRBV21-1 is a documented pseudogene. The CDR3 has 16 residues. Here the CDR3 reads CASSKGRLAGRYEQFF. CDR3 DNA: TGTGCCAGCAGCAAAGGGCGACTAGCGGGAAGATATGAGCAGTTCTTC.

This clone has a single count. Germline is not matched at one junction end, which may reflect a read error. This rearrangement joins TRBV20-1 to TRBJ2-4; D is unresolved. The CDR3 has 11 amino acids. Germline CDR1 and CDR2: DFQATT and SNEGSKA (reference sequence). The CDR3 protein is CSASLDNSQYF. The CDR3 bases are TGCAGTGCTAGTCTTGATAACAGTCAGTACTTC.

V usage is TRBV27 and J usage is TRBJ2-7, with D possibly TRBD2 on 6 matching bases. Germline V gene data show CDR1 as MNHEY and CDR2 as SMNVEV (reference sequence). The CDR3 contains 13 residues. With 3 bases removed from V and 7 bases from J, the gap between germline ends came to 13 bases. This CDR3 is CASSFGGSGEQYF. The CDR3 DNA reads as TGTGCCAGCAGTTTCGGAGGGTCTGGTGAGCAGTACTTC.

This chain connects TRBV5-4 to TRBJ2-7; D not resolved. This CDR3 has 12 amino acids. The ends were cut back, 1 base at V and 1 base at J, with 3 bases in the middle. CDR1 SGHNT and CDR2 YYREEE come from the germline V gene (reference sequence). The CDR3 DNA follows: TGTGCCAGCAGCTTGCTTTCCTACGAGCAGTACTTC. This sequence encodes CASSLLSYEQYF.

In DNA, the CDR3 is TGTGCCAGCAGCCCCTTGACGGAGCGGGGGGATACGCAGTATTTT. It codes for CASSPLTERGDTQYF. The chain couples TRBV5-6 to TRBJ2-3; TRBD2 agrees at 8 bases. V lost 4 bases, J lost 6 bases, and 10 bases stayed unmatched. Germline loops: CDR1 SGHDT, CDR2 YYEEEE. The CDR3 totals 15 residues.

The chain employs TRBV7-8 and TRBJ2-7; unclear D gene. Germline V gene lookup returns CDR1 SGHVS and CDR2 FQNEAQ. V lost 2 bases and J lost 2, with 13 bases in between. There are 15 residues in the CDR3. This CDR3 is CASSLFQPGAYEQYF. CDR3 bases: TGTGCCAGCAGCTTATTCCAACCAGGTGCCTACGAGCAGTACTTC.

This chain links TRBV6-5 with TRBJ1-2; no firm D call. Germline V gives CDR1 MNHEY, CDR2 SVGAGI. The germline V and J ends were trimmed by 5 bases and 4 bases, with 8 bases remaining between them. This CDR3 has 12 amino acids. The CDR3 sequence is CASSPTSYGYTF. CDR3 nucleotide sequence: TGTGCCAGCAGTCCCACTTCCTATGGCTACACCTTC.

The chain has TRBV7-9 and TRBJ2-7; possibly TRBD1 for D (5 bases). The germline V and J ends were trimmed by 5 bases and 3 bases, with 17 bases remaining between them. From germline, CDR1 is SEHNR and CDR2 FQNEAQ (reference sequence). CDR3 length: 15 residues. The CDR3 sequence: CASSADRTWDYEQYF. For the CDR3, the DNA is TGTGCCAGCAGCGCAGACAGAACTTGGGACTACGAGCAGTACTTC.

The chain uses TRBV7-2 and TRBJ2-3; 8 bases match TRBD2. Trimming cost V 2 bases and J 5 bases; bases outside gene matches: 12. CDR3 length equals 17 residues. Germline CDR1 SGHTA, CDR2 FQGNSA. CDR3 in amino acids: CASSLSGGGGRRDTQYF. The CDR3 DNA reads TGTGCCAGCAGCTTATCTGGGGGGGGCGGGAGGCGAGATACGCAGTATTTT.

This chain links TRBV6-5 with TRBJ2-5, with a possible D match to TRBD2 (6 bases). The J call may be incorrect, as the DNA end agrees better with TRBJ2-7. Germline-derived CDR1 and CDR2 are MNHEY and SVGAGI. CDR3 length equals 15 residues. The CDR3 reads CASSYLAGRSYEQYF. CDR3 DNA: TGTGCCAGCAGTTACTTGGCGGGACGTTCCTACGAGCAGTACTTC.

The genes are TRBV29-1 and TRBJ1-4; 9 bases agree with TRBD1. CDR1 and CDR2 (germline): SQVTM, ANQGSEA. V gave up 6 bases and J gave up 7 bases; unmatched junction bases: 6. CDR3 length: 13 residues. In nucleotides, the CDR3 is TGCAGCGTCCTGGGACAGGGACCTGAAAAACTGTTTTTT. Amino acids: CSVLGQGPEKLFF.

This sequence joins TRBV27 and TRBJ1-1; D unclear. The length of the CDR3 is 14 residues. Trimming took 5 bases from V and 0 from J, leaving 10 bases between them. The V gene's germline CDR1 is MNHEY and CDR2 SMNVEV (reference sequence). The CDR3 DNA is TGTGCCAGCAGTACCCAGGTGCTGAACACTGAAGCTTTCTTT. It is translated as CASSTQVLNTEAFF.

This chain joins TRBV29-1 and TRBJ1-1; D is unclear. There are 13 residues in the CDR3. The V end lost 7 bases, the J end lost 6 bases, and 18 bases lay between the germline ends. CDR1 is SQVTM and CDR2 is ANQGSEA in the germline V gene. CDR3 amino acids: CSASPVTGSEAFF. CDR3 sequence (DNA): TGCAGCGCAAGCCCGGTTACGGGGTCTGAAGCTTTCTTT.

CDR3 DNA: TGTGCCAGTCACCCCGCCGGGGGACTTCTGCTCTCTGGAAACACCATATATTTT. Residues: CASHPAGGLLLSGNTIYF. This chain joins TRBV19 and TRBJ1-3; a weak D match, TRBD1 (5 bases). From germline, CDR1 is LNHDA and CDR2 SQIVND (reference sequence). Deletions cut 8 bases from V and 0 bases from J, with 23 bases between. This CDR3 contains 18 residues.

The genes are TRBV7-8 and TRBJ2-5; D unresolved. The closer fit of TRBJ2-7 to the DNA end suggests the J call may be wrong. Germline values: CDR1 SGHVS, CDR2 FQNEAQ. The CDR3 extends over 13 amino acids. CDR3 amino acids: CASSSGPSYEQYF. The CDR3 nucleotides read TGTGCCAGCAGCTCGGGTCCATCCTACGAGCAGTACTTC.

This chain uses TRBV11-2 with TRBJ2-7; TRBD2 matches at 8 bases. CDR3 length: 16 amino acids. Germline CDR1 SGHAT, CDR2 FQNNGV. J gave up 2 bases and V 4 bases, and 10 bases lay outside the gene matches. CDR3 in DNA: TGTGCCAGCAGCTCGCTTAAAGGGCGGGAGGCCTACGAGCAGTACTTC. As protein: CASSSLKGREAYEQYF. Full variable domain (outside the CDR3, taken from reference TRBV11-2 and TRBJ2-7): EAGVAQSPRYKIIEKRQSVAFWCNPISGHATLYWYQQILGQGPKLLIQFQNNGVVDDSQLPKDRFSAERLKGVDSTLKIQPAKLEDSAVYLCASSSLKGREAYEQYFGPGTRLTVT.

The genes are TRBV6-5 and TRBJ2-3; D unclear. V lost 8 bases to trimming and J lost 4 bases, with 13 bases between them. Germline V lookup: CDR1 MNHEY, CDR2 SVGAGI. The CDR3 totals 13 residues. As DNA, the CDR3 is TGTGCCAGCCCCCATTTAGTCCCAGATACGCAGTATTTT. Translated, it gives CASPHLVPDTQYF.

V usage is TRBV4-2 and J usage is TRBJ2-6, with D maybe TRBD1 (5 bases). The V gene lost 4 bases and the J gene lost 4 bases, with 11 bases spanning the gap. The germline CDR1 and CDR2 sequences are LGHNA and YNFKEQ. This CDR3 is built from 15 residues. The CDR3 DNA sequence: TGTGCCAGCAGCCCCCAGGGATCCGGGGCCAACGTCCTGACTTTC. Residues: CASSPQGSGANVLTF.

J is TRBJ2-3 and V is TRBV19; D perhaps matches TRBD2 (6 bases). The germline CDR1 and CDR2 sequences are LNHDA and SQIVND (reference sequence). The CDR3 totals 15 residues. Deletions cut 5 bases from V and 0 bases from J, with 12 bases between. Here the CDR3 DNA reads TGTGCCAGTAGTTACCCCAGCGGGAGCACAGATACGCAGTATTTT. Protein sequence: CASSYPSGSTDTQYF.

The chain is built from TRBV27 and TRBJ2-5; 7 positions agree with TRBD2. Losses at the gene ends were 1 base for V and 0 bases for J; bases not matched to a gene: 2. This CDR3 region has 15 residues. Germline CDR1 and CDR2: MNHEY and SMNVEV (reference sequence). DNA for the CDR3: TGTGCCAGCAGTTTATGGGGGGGGTACCAAGAGACCCAGTACTTC. Translation: CASSLWGGYQETQYF.

In its sample, this clone was seen once. The CDR3, as DNA: TGTGCCAGCAGCTTAGAAGGTGACTCCGGGTATACGCAGTATTTT. Translation gives CASSLEGDSGYTQYF. V and J are TRBV11-2 and TRBJ2-3; D remains unclear. The CDR3 is 15 residues long. V lost 0 bases, J lost 7 bases, and 14 bases lay in between. Per the germline V gene, CDR1 is SGHAT and CDR2 is FQNNGV.

The chain is built from TRBV5-1 and TRBJ1-2; D is uncertain. Trimming took 4 bases from V and 3 from J, leaving 13 bases between them. Germline CDR1 reads SGHRS; CDR2 reads YFSETQ. The CDR3 runs 14 residues. In DNA, the CDR3 is TGCGCCAGCAGCCCCCTGGGCAGACACTATGGCTACACCTTC. It is translated as CASSPLGRHYGYTF.